This T cell receptor beta chain emerged from a study of T cells expressing NK-cell markers. Notes on the study in general: The same clonotypes also predominated in the CD3+CD56-NKG2C+ fraction of a handful of donors.

With respect to this clonotype: Its antigen remains unidentified.

The CDR3 spans 12 residues. Germline values: CDR1 SGHTA, CDR2 FQGTGA. The cDNA for TCR beta came from 5'RACE template switching with UMIs. For each CDR3 protein, TCRdb gives one entry from its re-call of the 5' RACE reads, without DNA. This sample contains about half a million distinct CDR3 sequences. J is TRBJ1-2 and V is TRBV7-3. Sequencing was performed on blood T cells: a sorted CD56 or NKG2C T cell subset, CD4+ or CD8+ T cells, or bulk PBMC T cells (not recorded which). The clonotype originates from a woman aged 50 to 60 in good health. CDR3 region: CASSAHRYGYTF.